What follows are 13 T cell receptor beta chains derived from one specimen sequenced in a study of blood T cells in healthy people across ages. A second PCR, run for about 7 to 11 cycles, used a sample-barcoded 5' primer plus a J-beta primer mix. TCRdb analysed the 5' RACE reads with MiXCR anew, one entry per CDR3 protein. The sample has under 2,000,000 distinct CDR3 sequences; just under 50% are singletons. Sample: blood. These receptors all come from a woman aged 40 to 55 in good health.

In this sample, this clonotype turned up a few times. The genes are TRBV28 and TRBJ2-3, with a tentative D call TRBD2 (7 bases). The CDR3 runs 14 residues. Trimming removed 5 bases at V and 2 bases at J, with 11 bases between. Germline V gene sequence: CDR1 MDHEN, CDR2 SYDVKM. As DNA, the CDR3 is TGTGCCAGCAGTGTCGGGGGGCCCACAGATACGCAGTATTTT. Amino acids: CASSVGGPTDTQYF.

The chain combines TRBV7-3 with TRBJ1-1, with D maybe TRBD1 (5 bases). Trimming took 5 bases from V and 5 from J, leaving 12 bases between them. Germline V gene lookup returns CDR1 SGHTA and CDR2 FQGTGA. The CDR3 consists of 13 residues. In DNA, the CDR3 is TGTGCCAGCAGCAACGTCGGGGGAACTGAAGCTTTCTTT. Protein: CASSNVGGTEAFF. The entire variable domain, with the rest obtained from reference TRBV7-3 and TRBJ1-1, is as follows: GAGVSQTPSNKVTEKGKYVELRCDPISGHTALYWYRQSLGQGPEFLIYFQGTGAADDSGLPNDRFFAVRPEGSVSTLKIQRTERGDSAVYLCASSNVGGTEAFFGQGTRLTVV.

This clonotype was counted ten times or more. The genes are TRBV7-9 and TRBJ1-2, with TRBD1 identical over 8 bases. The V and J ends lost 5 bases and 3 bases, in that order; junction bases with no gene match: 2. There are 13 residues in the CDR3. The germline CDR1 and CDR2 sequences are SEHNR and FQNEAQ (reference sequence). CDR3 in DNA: TGTGCCAGCAGCGTGACAGGGGACTATGGCTACACCTTC. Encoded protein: CASSVTGDYGYTF.

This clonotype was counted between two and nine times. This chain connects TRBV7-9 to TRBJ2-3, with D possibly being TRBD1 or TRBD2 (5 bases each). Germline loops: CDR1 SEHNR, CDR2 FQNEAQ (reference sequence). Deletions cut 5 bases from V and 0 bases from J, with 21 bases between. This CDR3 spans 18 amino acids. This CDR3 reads CASSPRAVGHHSTDTQYF. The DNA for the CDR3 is TGTGCCAGCAGCCCGAGAGCGGTCGGACACCACAGCACAGATACGCAGTATTTT.

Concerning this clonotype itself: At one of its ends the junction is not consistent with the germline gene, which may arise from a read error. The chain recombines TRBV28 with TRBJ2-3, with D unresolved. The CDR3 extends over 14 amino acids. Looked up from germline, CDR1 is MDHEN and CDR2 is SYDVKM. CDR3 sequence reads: CASTPGRRADTRYF. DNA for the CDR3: TGTGCCAGCACCCCCGGCCGACGGGCAGATACGCGGTATTTT.

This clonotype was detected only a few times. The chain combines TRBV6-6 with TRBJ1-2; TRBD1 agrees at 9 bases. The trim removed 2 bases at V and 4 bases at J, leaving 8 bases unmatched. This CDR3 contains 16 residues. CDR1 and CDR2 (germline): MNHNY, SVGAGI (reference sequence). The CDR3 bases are TGTGCCAGCAGTTACCAGGATCCGACAGGGGGCTATGGCTACACCTTC. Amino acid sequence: CASSYQDPTGGYGYTF.

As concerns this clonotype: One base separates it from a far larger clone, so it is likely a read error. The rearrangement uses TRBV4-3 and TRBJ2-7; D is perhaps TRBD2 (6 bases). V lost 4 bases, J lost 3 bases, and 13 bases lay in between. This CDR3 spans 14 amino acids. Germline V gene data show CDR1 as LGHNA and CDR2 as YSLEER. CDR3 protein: CASSPGPAGYEQYF. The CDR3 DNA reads TGCGCCAGCAGCCCGGGACCAGCGGGCTACGAGCAGTACTTC.

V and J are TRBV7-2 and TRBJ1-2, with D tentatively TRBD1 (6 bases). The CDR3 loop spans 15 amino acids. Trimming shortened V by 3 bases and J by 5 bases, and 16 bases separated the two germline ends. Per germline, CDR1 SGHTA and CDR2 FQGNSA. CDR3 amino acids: CASSLHGLGGYGYTF. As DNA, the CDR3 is TGTGCCAGCAGCTTGCATGGGTTAGGGGGGTATGGCTACACCTTC.

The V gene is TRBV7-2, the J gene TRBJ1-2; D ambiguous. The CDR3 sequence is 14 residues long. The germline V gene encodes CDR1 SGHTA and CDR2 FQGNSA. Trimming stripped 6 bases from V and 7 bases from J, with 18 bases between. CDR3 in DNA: TGTGCCAGCAGAGGGTGGCAGTTCTCCTTTGGCTACACCTTC. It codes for CASRGWQFSFGYTF.

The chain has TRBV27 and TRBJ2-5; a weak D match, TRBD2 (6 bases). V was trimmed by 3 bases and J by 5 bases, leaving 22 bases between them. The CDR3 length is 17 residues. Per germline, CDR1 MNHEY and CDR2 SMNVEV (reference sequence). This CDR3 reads CASSLLGAGRLKETQYF. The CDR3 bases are TGTGCCAGCAGTTTGCTTGGCGCCGGGAGACTGAAGGAGACCCAGTACTTC.

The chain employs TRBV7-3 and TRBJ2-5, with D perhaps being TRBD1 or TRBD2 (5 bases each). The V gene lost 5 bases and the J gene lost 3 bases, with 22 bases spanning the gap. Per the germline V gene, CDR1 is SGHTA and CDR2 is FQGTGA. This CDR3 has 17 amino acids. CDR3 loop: CASSLQGPRGSKETQYF. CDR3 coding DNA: TGTGCCAGCAGCCTCCAAGGCCCCCGGGGCTCGAAAGAGACCCAGTACTTC.

CDR3 protein: CSVPEGGNEQFF. The CDR3 DNA follows: TGCAGCGTGCCCGAGGGGGGGAATGAGCAGTTCTTC. V is TRBV29-1 and J is TRBJ2-1; D is possibly TRBD2 (7 bases). Germline lookup yields CDR1 SQVTM and CDR2 ANQGSEA. V shed 6 bases and J shed 7 bases, with 13 bases lying between them. CDR3 length: 12 residues.

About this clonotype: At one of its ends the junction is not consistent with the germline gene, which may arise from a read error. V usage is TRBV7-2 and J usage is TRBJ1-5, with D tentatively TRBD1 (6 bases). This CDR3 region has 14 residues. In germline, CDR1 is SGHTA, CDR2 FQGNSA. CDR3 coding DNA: TGTGCCGGCAGCTTGGTACGGGGGCAAGAGCCCCAGCATTTT. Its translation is CAGSLVRGQEPQHF.